Detailed here is one T cell receptor beta chain. Its specificity is unknown. These data come from a study of T cells in localized non-small cell lung cancer. The CDR3 has 17 residues. Germline CDR1 reads SGHNT; CDR2 reads YENEEA. V was pared by 3 bases and J by 0 bases, with 5 bases of the junction left unmatched. Study observations and caveats: Longer overall survival was linked to higher blood T cell density. Adjacent lung held a median approximately 50 of the top 100 tumor clones.

Data came from immunoSEQ multiplex PCR; TCRdb stores just in-frame clones and leaves some out. The table lists 3,100 or so clones, roughly 22% of them singletons. The sequence was obtained from a man between 18 and 49 years old with stage II lung adenocarcinoma. The rearrangement uses TRBV11-3 and TRBJ2-6; 7 positions match TRBD1. Here the sequenced sample was lung tumor tissue, taken before any cancer treatment. The CDR3 reads CASSFRTGYSGANVLTF. The CDR3 DNA reads TGTGCCAGCAGCTTTAGGACAGGCTACTCTGGGGCCAACGTCCTGACTTTC.